Listed below are T cell receptor beta chains from one sample, sequenced in a study of T cell repertoires in ileal Crohn's disease. This table comes from immunoSEQ multiplex PCR, and its TCRdb copy is limited to in-frame clones, with some not included. Seen here are roughly 16,000 clones, 65% to 80% observed once, and the top ten hold about 4.4%. Input material: ileal tissue. The receptors originated from an adult with Crohn's disease. Both conserved end residues are part of each CDR3. The order of the fields is V gene, D gene, J gene, clone size, CDR3 protein, CDR3 DNA. D genes are given only for firm matches. Size is stated for part of the rows, as once, few or many counts, or as a class when the clone is expanded.

V gene: TRBV10-3
D gene: .
J gene: TRBJ1-1
clone size: .
CDR3 protein: CATSGKTNTEAFF
CDR3 DNA: TGTGCCACATCAGGCAAAACCAACACTGAAGCTTTCTTT

V gene: TRBV6-5
D gene: TRBD1
J gene: TRBJ2-7
clone size: .
CDR3 protein: CASSRDSLTYEQYF
CDR3 DNA: TGTGCCAGCAGCCGGGACAGCCTTACCTACGAGCAGTACTTC

V gene: TRBV7-8
D gene: .
J gene: TRBJ2-7
clone size: .
CDR3 protein: CASSLVPGSEQYF
CDR3 DNA: TGTGCCAGCAGCTTAGTGCCCGGGAGCGAGCAGTACTTC

V gene: TRBV25-1
D gene: TRBD2
J gene: TRBJ2-7
clone size: .
CDR3 protein: CASSWTSGEQYF
CDR3 DNA: TGTGCCAGCAGTTGGACTAGCGGTGAGCAGTACTTC

V gene: TRBV19
D gene: TRBD2
J gene: TRBJ2-3
clone size: few
CDR3 protein: CASSISSLADTQYF
CDR3 DNA: TGTGCCAGTAGTATTTCGTCACTAGCGGATACGCAGTATTTT

V gene: TRBV27
D gene: .
J gene: TRBJ2-6
clone size: .
CDR3 protein: CASSFYSGANVLTF
CDR3 DNA: TGTGCCAGCAGTTTTTATTCTGGGGCCAACGTCCTGACTTTC

V gene: TRBV7-2
D gene: .
J gene: TRBJ1-2
clone size: .
CDR3 protein: CASSDTGVGYTF
CDR3 DNA: TGTGCCAGCAGCGACACGGGGGTCGGCTACACCTTC

V gene: TRBV5-6
D gene: .
J gene: TRBJ1-2
clone size: .
CDR3 protein: CASSPTPGQRGGYTF
CDR3 DNA: TGTGCCAGCAGCCCTACCCCGGGACAACGCGGGGGCTACACCTTC

V gene: TRBV7-6
D gene: TRBD2
J gene: TRBJ2-5
clone size: .
CDR3 protein: CASSQGSGRSETQYF
CDR3 DNA: TGTGCCAGCAGCCAGGGTAGCGGGAGGAGCGAGACCCAGTACTTC

V gene: TRBV9
D gene: TRBD2
J gene: TRBJ2-5
clone size: few
CDR3 protein: CASSGTGTSGMETQYF
CDR3 DNA: TGTGCCAGCAGCGGTACCGGGACTAGCGGGATGGAGACCCAGTACTTC

V gene: TRBV9
D gene: TRBD1
J gene: TRBJ1-3
clone size: .
CDR3 protein: CASSVGTGLGGNTIYF
CDR3 DNA: TGTGCCAGCAGCGTTGGGACAGGCCTCGGTGGAAACACCATATATTTT

V gene: TRBV6-1
D gene: .
J gene: TRBJ2-1
clone size: .
CDR3 protein: CASNTGYPYNEQFF
CDR3 DNA: TGTGCCAGCAATACAGGTTATCCCTACAATGAGCAGTTCTTC

V gene: TRBV29-1
D gene: .
J gene: TRBJ2-7
clone size: few
CDR3 protein: CSVGQSYEQYF
CDR3 DNA: TGCAGCGTCGGACAGTCCTACGAGCAGTACTTC

V gene: TRBV5-4
D gene: TRBD2
J gene: TRBJ2-3
clone size: .
CDR3 protein: CASSFAGGMPDTQYF
CDR3 DNA: TGTGCCAGCAGCTTTGCGGGAGGAATGCCAGATACGCAGTATTTT

V gene: TRBV29-1
D gene: .
J gene: TRBJ1-1
clone size: few
CDR3 protein: CSVRPGPEAFF
CDR3 DNA: TGCAGCGTGCGCCCAGGGCCTGAAGCTTTCTTT

V gene: TRBV18
D gene: TRBD1
J gene: TRBJ2-7
clone size: .
CDR3 protein: CASSPTGTGSSYEQYF
CDR3 DNA: TGTGCCAGCTCACCGACGGGGACAGGGAGCTCCTACGAGCAGTACTTC

V gene: TRBV27
D gene: .
J gene: TRBJ2-1
clone size: few
CDR3 protein: CASSTGYSYNEQFF
CDR3 DNA: TGTGCCAGCAGCACAGGGTACTCCTACAATGAGCAGTTCTTC

V gene: TRBV30
D gene: .
J gene: TRBJ1-2
clone size: .
CDR3 protein: CAWSRGRAYGYTF
CDR3 DNA: TGTGCCTGGAGTCGTGGGCGGGCCTATGGCTACACCTTC

V gene: TRBV5-1
D gene: .
J gene: TRBJ1-6
clone size: .
CDR3 protein: CASSFTGSNSPLHF
CDR3 DNA: TGCGCCAGCAGCTTTACAGGGAGCAATTCACCCCTCCACTTT

V gene: TRBV7-8
D gene: .
J gene: TRBJ2-5
clone size: .
CDR3 protein: CASSLDGGNQETQYF
CDR3 DNA: TGTGCCAGCAGCTTAGATGGGGGGAACCAAGAGACCCAGTACTTC

V gene: TRBV19
D gene: .
J gene: TRBJ2-1
clone size: .
CDR3 protein: CASSMGHKGNEQFF
CDR3 DNA: TGTGCCAGTAGTATGGGACACAAGGGAAATGAGCAGTTCTTC

V gene: TRBV5-5
D gene: .
J gene: TRBJ2-7
clone size: .
CDR3 protein: CASSPYYPQDEQYF
CDR3 DNA: TGTGCCAGCAGCCCCTACTATCCCCAAGACGAGCAGTACTTC

V gene: TRBV30
D gene: .
J gene: TRBJ1-5
clone size: .
CDR3 protein: CAWSVLGDTNQPQHF
CDR3 DNA: TGTGCCTGGAGTGTACTCGGGGACACCAATCAGCCCCAGCATTTT

V gene: TRBV6-1
D gene: .
J gene: TRBJ2-7
clone size: .
CDR3 protein: CASSESVDFYEQYF
CDR3 DNA: TGTGCCAGCAGTGAATCGGTAGATTTCTACGAGCAGTACTTC

V gene: TRBV30
D gene: .
J gene: TRBJ1-2
clone size: .
CDR3 protein: CAWNAGGGYGYTF
CDR3 DNA: TGTGCCTGGAACGCGGGGGGCGGCTATGGCTACACCTTC

V gene: TRBV5-1
D gene: .
J gene: TRBJ2-7
clone size: .
CDR3 protein: CASSLSVSGEQYF
CDR3 DNA: TGCGCCAGCAGCTTATCAGTTTCGGGGGAGCAGTACTTC

V gene: TRBV15
D gene: .
J gene: TRBJ2-3
clone size: .
CDR3 protein: CATSNRGTDTQYF
CDR3 DNA: TGTGCCACCAGCAATCGGGGCACAGATACGCAGTATTTT

V gene: TRBV5-8
D gene: TRBD1
J gene: TRBJ2-3
clone size: .
CDR3 protein: CASSLAGTGIWDTQYF
CDR3 DNA: TGTGCCAGCAGCTTGGCCGGGACAGGGATTTGGGATACGCAGTATTTT

V gene: TRBV7-2
D gene: .
J gene: TRBJ1-4
clone size: .
CDR3 protein: CASSWRTENEKLFF
CDR3 DNA: TGTGCCAGCAGCTGGAGGACGGAAAATGAAAAACTGTTTTTT

V gene: TRBV5-1
D gene: .
J gene: TRBJ2-5
clone size: few
CDR3 protein: CASSLAKTQYF
CDR3 DNA: TGCGCCAGCAGCTTGGCCAAGACCCAGTACTTC

V gene: TRBV27
D gene: TRBD2
J gene: TRBJ2-7
clone size: .
CDR3 protein: CASRRLAGDGEQYF
CDR3 DNA: TGTGCCAGCAGACGACTAGCGGGAGATGGCGAGCAGTACTTC

V gene: TRBV4-3
D gene: TRBD2
J gene: TRBJ2-3
clone size: few
CDR3 protein: CASSQESHFTSGGRYF
CDR3 DNA: TGCGCCAGCAGCCAAGAAAGCCACTTTACTAGCGGGGGAAGGTATTTT

V gene: TRBV6-1
D gene: TRBD1
J gene: TRBJ1-5
clone size: .
CDR3 protein: CASREQGTRNQPQHF
CDR3 DNA: TGTGCCAGCAGAGAACAGGGGACCCGCAATCAGCCCCAGCATTTT

V gene: TRBV30
D gene: .
J gene: TRBJ1-2
clone size: .
CDR3 protein: CAWKAGANYGYTF
CDR3 DNA: TGTGCCTGGAAGGCAGGGGCTAACTATGGCTACACCTTC

V gene: TRBV4-2
D gene: .
J gene: TRBJ2-1
clone size: .
CDR3 protein: CASSSGKSTMDGLDEQFF
CDR3 DNA: TGTGCCAGCAGCTCCGGGAAATCGACCATGGACGGACTCGATGAGCAGTTCTTC

V gene: TRBV6-4
D gene: .
J gene: TRBJ1-1
clone size: .
CDR3 protein: CASSAGENTEAFF
CDR3 DNA: TGTGCCAGCAGTGCCGGAGAGAACACTGAAGCTTTCTTT

V gene: TRBV2
D gene: .
J gene: TRBJ1-2
clone size: few
CDR3 protein: CASTGGRDSNYGYTF
CDR3 DNA: TGTGCCAGCACGGGAGGCAGGGACTCTAACTATGGCTACACCTTC

V gene: TRBV5-1
D gene: .
J gene: TRBJ2-1
clone size: few
CDR3 protein: CASSLGTTEQFF
CDR3 DNA: TGCGCCAGCAGCTTGGGTACAACTGAGCAGTTCTTC

V gene: TRBV19
D gene: TRBD1
J gene: TRBJ2-7
clone size: .
CDR3 protein: CASSTTGTGVREQYF
CDR3 DNA: TGTGCCAGTAGCACCACCGGGACAGGGGTGAGGGAGCAGTACTTC

V gene: TRBV5-1
D gene: TRBD2
J gene: TRBJ2-1
clone size: .
CDR3 protein: CASSLSGGEYNEQFF
CDR3 DNA: TGCGCCAGCAGCTTGAGCGGGGGGGAATACAATGAGCAGTTCTTC

V gene: TRBV30
D gene: TRBD1
J gene: TRBJ1-2
clone size: .
CDR3 protein: CAWMDRVGYTF
CDR3 DNA: TGTGCCTGGATGGACAGGGTGGGCTACACCTTC

V gene: TRBV6-6
D gene: TRBD1
J gene: TRBJ1-2
clone size: .
CDR3 protein: CASRGGDRGNYGYTF
CDR3 DNA: TGTGCCAGCAGGGGAGGGGACAGGGGAAACTATGGCTACACCTTC

V gene: TRBV19
D gene: TRBD1
J gene: TRBJ2-5
clone size: once
CDR3 protein: CASSYRTGKTQYF
CDR3 DNA: TGTGCCAGTAGTTACAGGACAGGGAAGACCCAGTACTTC

V gene: TRBV30
D gene: TRBD2
J gene: TRBJ2-1
clone size: .
CDR3 protein: CAWSETSLGEQFF
CDR3 DNA: TGTGCCTGGAGTGAGACTAGCCTCGGTGAGCAGTTCTTC

V gene: TRBV19
D gene: .
J gene: TRBJ1-2
clone size: .
CDR3 protein: CASSIYGMRSYTF
CDR3 DNA: TGTGCCAGTAGTATTTACGGTATGAGAAGCTACACCTTC

V gene: TRBV5-1
D gene: .
J gene: TRBJ1-1
clone size: .
CDR3 protein: CASSLQRPMNTEAFF
CDR3 DNA: TGCGCCAGCAGCTTGCAGAGGCCCATGAACACTGAAGCTTTCTTT

V gene: TRBV6-5
D gene: .
J gene: TRBJ2-7
clone size: few
CDR3 protein: CASRTWQGYEQYF
CDR3 DNA: TGTGCCAGCAGGACCTGGCAGGGTTACGAGCAGTACTTC

V gene: TRBV18
D gene: TRBD1
J gene: TRBJ2-2
clone size: .
CDR3 protein: CASSPRRDRNFGGFF
CDR3 DNA: TGTGCCAGCTCACCCCGGAGGGACAGGAACTTTGGTGGGTTTTTT

V gene: TRBV2
D gene: .
J gene: TRBJ1-3
clone size: few
CDR3 protein: CASSDVVVSDLWF
CDR3 DNA: TGTGCCAGCAGTGACGTGGTTGTTTCAGATTTGTGGTTT

V gene: TRBV7-8
D gene: TRBD2
J gene: TRBJ2-3
clone size: few
CDR3 protein: CASSYLGWAGARTDTQYF
CDR3 DNA: TGTGCCAGCAGCTACCTCGGTTGGGCGGGAGCTCGCACAGATACGCAGTATTTT

V gene: TRBV19
D gene: TRBD1
J gene: TRBJ2-7
clone size: .
CDR3 protein: CASSVTSGTGYYEQYF
CDR3 DNA: TGTGCCAGTAGTGTAACCTCCGGGACAGGATACTACGAGCAGTACTTC

V gene: TRBV5-1
D gene: TRBD2
J gene: TRBJ2-2
clone size: .
CDR3 protein: CASTILTSGLFTANTGELFF
CDR3 DNA: TGCGCCAGCACCATTTTGACTAGCGGGCTGTTTACCGCGAACACCGGGGAGCTGTTTTTT

V gene: TRBV10-3
D gene: TRBD2
J gene: TRBJ2-1
clone size: .
CDR3 protein: CAITGAGTNSYNEQFF
CDR3 DNA: TGTGCCATCACCGGCGCCGGGACTAACTCCTACAATGAGCAGTTCTTC

V gene: TRBV15
D gene: TRBD1
J gene: TRBJ1-2
clone size: .
CDR3 protein: CATRGTGGRWGYTF
CDR3 DNA: TGTGCCACCAGGGGAACAGGGGGCCGTTGGGGCTACACCTTC